This T cell receptor beta chain was sequenced during a study of T cell responses to AZD1222 COVID-19 vaccine. The V end was cut by 1 base, the J end by 8 bases, with 14 bases between. This CDR3 has 14 amino acids. The germline V gene has CDR1 PRHDT and CDR2 FYEKMQ (reference sequence). Measured with immunoSEQ multiplex PCR; TCRdb has only the in-frame clones, and not every one. Of 75,000 to 95,000 clones in the sample, more than 85% were seen once. A note on this clone: Its antigen remains unknown.

The study's findings and limits: Baseline seropositivity occurred in only a handful of AZD1222 recipients.

The input for sequencing was peripheral blood, taken 28 days after the second AZD1222 dose. This clonotype originated in an adult who received the AZD1222 COVID-19 vaccine. The rearrangement links TRBV13 to TRBJ1-2; D is perhaps TRBD1 (6 bases). The DNA of the CDR3 is TGTGCCAGCAGCTTAGAACAGGGAGATGCGGGCTACACCTTC. Encoded protein: CASSLEQGDAGYTF. Full variable domain (missing parts from reference TRBV13 and TRBJ1-2): AAGVIQSPRHLIKEKRETATLKCYPIPRHDTVYWYQQGPGQDPQFLISFYEKMQSDKGSIPDRFSAQQFSDYHSELNMSSLELGDSALYFCASSLEQGDAGYTFGSGTRLTVV.